This TCR beta chain emerged from a study of CD8+ T cells in alopecia areata. Study-level points and caveats: Association of baseline CD8+ expansion with response is uncertain owing to one nonresponder.

After isolation, RNA underwent reverse transcription to generate cDNA as the sequencing template. This table comes from immunoSEQ multiplex PCR, and its TCRdb copy is limited to in-frame clones, with some not included. Among 150,000 to 200,000 clones, 60% were seen once, and the ten largest hold approximately 1%. The treatment here: oral pan-JAK inhibitor, 5-10 mg twice daily. In germline, CDR1 is SQVTM, CDR2 ANQGSEA. Deletions cut 4 bases from V and 7 bases from J, with 19 bases between. The CDR3 covers 14 residues. As for this clone: No antigen is known for it.

The TCR comes from a human donor with alopecia areata. Sample: CD4+ T cells sorted from blood, taken at week 24, from a patient treated with tofacitinib. The chain couples TRBV29-1 to TRBJ1-1, with D perhaps matching TRBD1 (6 bases). Written as DNA, the CDR3 is TGCAGCGTTGCGGGAGGACAGATGGTTAATGAAGCTTTCTTT. The encoded protein is CSVAGGQMVNEAFF.